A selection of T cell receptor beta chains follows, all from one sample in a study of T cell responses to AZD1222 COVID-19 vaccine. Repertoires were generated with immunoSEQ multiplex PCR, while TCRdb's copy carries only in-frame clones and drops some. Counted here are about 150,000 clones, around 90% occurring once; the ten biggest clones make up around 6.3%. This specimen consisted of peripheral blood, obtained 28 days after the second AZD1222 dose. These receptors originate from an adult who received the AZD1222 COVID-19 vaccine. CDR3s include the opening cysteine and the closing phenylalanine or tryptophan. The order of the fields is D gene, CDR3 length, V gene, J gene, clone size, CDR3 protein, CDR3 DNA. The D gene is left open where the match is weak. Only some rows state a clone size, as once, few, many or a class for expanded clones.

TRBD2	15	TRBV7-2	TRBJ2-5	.	CASSFTSDSQGTQYF	TGTGCCAGCAGCTTTACTAGCGATTCCCAAGGGACCCAGTACTTC
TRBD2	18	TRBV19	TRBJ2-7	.	CASSIFSSGTGTRGEQYF	TGTGCCAGTAGTATATTCTCTTCTGGGACCGGGACTAGAGGGGAGCAGTACTTC
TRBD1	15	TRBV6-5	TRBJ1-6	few	CASRSGTGYNSPLHF	TGTGCCAGCAGATCCGGGACAGGCTATAATTCACCCCTCCACTTT
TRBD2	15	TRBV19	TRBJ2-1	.	CACGGVSGSWNEQFF	TGTGCATGCGGGGGGGTTAGCGGGAGTTGGAATGAGCAGTTCTTC
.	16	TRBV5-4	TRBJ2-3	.	CASNLWLAVSTDTQYF	TGTGCCAGCAACCTATGGTTAGCGGTTAGCACAGATACGCAGTATTTT
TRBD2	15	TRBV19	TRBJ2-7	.	CASSIRSGLAYEQYF	TGTGCCAGTAGTATTAGATCAGGACTAGCTTACGAGCAGTACTTC
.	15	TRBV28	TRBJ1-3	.	CASSLGSGSGNTIYF	TGTGCCAGCAGCTTGGGCTCAGGCTCTGGAAACACCATATATTTT
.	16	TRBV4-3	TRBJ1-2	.	CASSRSSREGIYGYTF	TGCGCCAGCAGCCGCTCGTCCAGGGAGGGGATCTATGGCTACACCTTC
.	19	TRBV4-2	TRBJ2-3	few	CASSQEANLARVGSDTQYF	TGTGCCAGCAGCCAAGAAGCGAACCTGGCCAGGGTAGGCTCAGATACGCAGTATTTT
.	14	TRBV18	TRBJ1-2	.	CASSQDSSNYGYTF	TGTGCCAGCTCGCAGGACAGTTCAAACTATGGCTACACCTTC
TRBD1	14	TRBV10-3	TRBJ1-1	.	CAIRLGTETGEAFF	TGTGCCATCAGGCTAGGGACAGAAACCGGTGAAGCTTTCTTT
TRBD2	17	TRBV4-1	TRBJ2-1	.	CASSQEGGLAGGVEQFF	TGCGCCAGCAGCCAAGAGGGCGGACTAGCGGGAGGGGTTGAGCAGTTCTTC
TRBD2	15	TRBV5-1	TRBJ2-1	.	CASSYRTSGGDEQFF	TGCGCCAGCAGCTACCGGACTAGCGGTGGGGATGAGCAGTTCTTC
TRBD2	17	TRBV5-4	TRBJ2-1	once	CASSPAGRGTYRNEQFF	TGTGCCAGCAGCCCGGCGGGGCGGGGGACCTACAGGAATGAGCAGTTCTTC
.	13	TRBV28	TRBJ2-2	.	CASRTTGPGELFF	TGTGCCAGCAGGACGACGGGGCCCGGGGAGCTGTTTTTT
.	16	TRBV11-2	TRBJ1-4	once	CASSPTAGSRNEKLFF	TGTGCCAGCAGCCCCACCGCGGGGTCCCGGAATGAAAAACTGTTTTTT
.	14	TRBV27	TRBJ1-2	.	CASRYQGGGSGYTF	TGTGCCAGCAGATACCAGGGTGGGGGGTCAGGCTACACCTTC
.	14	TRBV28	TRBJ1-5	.	CASRRDGGGQPQHF	TGTGCCAGCAGGAGGGACGGCGGTGGTCAGCCCCAGCATTTT
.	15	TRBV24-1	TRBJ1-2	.	CATSDPRGAYYGYTF	TGTGCCACCAGTGATCCGCGGGGAGCCTACTATGGCTACACCTTC
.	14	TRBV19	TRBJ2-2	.	CASKGQLNTGELFF	TGTGCCAGTAAAGGTCAGCTGAACACCGGGGAGCTGTTTTTT
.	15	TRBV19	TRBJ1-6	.	CASRQGPINNSPLHF	TGTGCCAGTAGACAGGGTCCGATTAATAATTCACCCCTCCACTTT
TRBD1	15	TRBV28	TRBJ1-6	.	CASSFLGTGNSPLHF	TGTGCCAGCAGTTTCCTCGGGACAGGGAATTCACCCCTCCACTTT
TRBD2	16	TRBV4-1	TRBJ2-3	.	CASSQRLAGAGDTQYF	TGCGCCAGCAGCCAAAGACTAGCGGGGGCGGGAGATACGCAGTATTTT
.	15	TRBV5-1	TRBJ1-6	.	CASSLETGSQSPLHF	TGCGCCAGCAGCTTGGAAACAGGGTCACAGTCACCCCTCCACTTT
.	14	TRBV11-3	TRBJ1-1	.	CASSLEGGRTEAFF	TGTGCCAGCAGCTTAGAGGGGGGCCGGACTGAAGCTTTCTTT
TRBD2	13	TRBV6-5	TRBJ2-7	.	CATGSGGQYEQYF	TGTGCCACCGGTAGCGGGGGGCAATACGAGCAGTACTTC
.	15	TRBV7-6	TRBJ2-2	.	CASSSSGTHTGELFF	TGTGCCAGCAGCTCATCCGGGACCCACACCGGGGAGCTGTTTTTT
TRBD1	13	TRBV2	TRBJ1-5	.	CASSAGGDQPQHF	TGTGCCAGCAGTGCAGGGGGTGATCAGCCCCAGCATTTT
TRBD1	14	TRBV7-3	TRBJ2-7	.	CASSAGQGPYEQYF	TGTGCCAGCAGCGCCGGACAGGGGCCCTACGAGCAGTACTTC
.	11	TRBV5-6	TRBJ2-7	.	CASSSAYEQYF	TGTGCCAGCAGCTCCGCCTACGAGCAGTACTTC
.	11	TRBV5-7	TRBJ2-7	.	CASSSTCEQYF	TGTGCCAGCAGCTCAACCTGCGAGCAGTACTTC
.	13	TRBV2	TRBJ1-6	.	CATSGPENSPLHF	TGTGCCACCTCGGGGCCGGAGAATTCACCCCTCCACTTT
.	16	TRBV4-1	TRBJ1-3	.	CASSQDTGYSGNTIYF	TGCGCCAGCAGCCAAGATACAGGATACTCTGGAAACACCATATATTTT
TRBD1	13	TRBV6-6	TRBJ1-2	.	CASSPRTGDGYTF	TGTGCCAGTTCCCCCCGGACAGGGGATGGCTACACCTTC
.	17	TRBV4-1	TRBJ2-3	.	CASSQDWGPMGTDTQYF	TGCGCCAGCAGCCAAGACTGGGGCCCAATGGGAACAGATACGCAGTATTTT
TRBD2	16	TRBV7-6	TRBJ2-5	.	CASSLTSVGPQETQYF	TGTGCCAGCAGCTTGACTAGCGTTGGGCCCCAAGAGACCCAGTACTTC
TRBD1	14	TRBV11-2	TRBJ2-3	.	CASSPGTGGSTQYF	TGTGCCAGCAGCCCGGGGACAGGGGGCAGTACGCAGTATTTT
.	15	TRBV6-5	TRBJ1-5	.	CASSYSWKNNQPQHF	TGTGCCAGCAGTTACTCGTGGAAGAACAATCAGCCCCAGCATTTT
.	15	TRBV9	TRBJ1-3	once	CASSAQGLPGNTIYF	TGTGCCAGCAGCGCACAGGGTTTACCCGGAAACACCATATATTTT
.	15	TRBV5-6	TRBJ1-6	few	CASSFRTGINSPLHF	TGTGCCAGCAGCTTTCGTACAGGGATTAATTCACCCCTCCACTTT
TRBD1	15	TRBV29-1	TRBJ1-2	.	CSVEDQGQSFYGYTF	TGCAGCGTTGAAGACCAGGGACAGTCATTCTATGGCTACACCTTC
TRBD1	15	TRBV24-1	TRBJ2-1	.	CATSEGQSSYNEQFF	TGTGCCACCAGTGAGGGACAGAGCTCCTACAATGAGCAGTTCTTC
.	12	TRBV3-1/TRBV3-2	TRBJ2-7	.	CASSLSAEEQYF	TGTGCCAGCAGTCTTTCGGCGGAAGAGCAGTACTTC
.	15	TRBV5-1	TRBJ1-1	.	CASSISGAAGTEAFF	TGCGCCAGCAGCATATCAGGGGCGGCGGGCACTGAAGCTTTCTTT
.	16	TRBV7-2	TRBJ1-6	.	CASSLAGGTSESPLHF	TGTGCCAGCAGCTTAGCGGGGGGGACGTCGGAGTCACCCCTCCACTTT
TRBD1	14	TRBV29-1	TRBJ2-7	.	CSVVRGTGVDEQYF	TGCAGCGTGGTCCGTGGGACAGGGGTGGACGAGCAGTACTTC
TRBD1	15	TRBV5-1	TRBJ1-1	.	CASSSGGQGGTEAFF	TGCGCCAGCAGCTCGGGGGGACAGGGTGGAACTGAAGCTTTCTTT
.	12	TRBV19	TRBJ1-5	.	CASSITRQPQHF	TGTGCCAGTAGTATTACACGTCAGCCCCAGCATTTT
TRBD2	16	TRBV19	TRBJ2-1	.	CASSVGLAAGYNEQFF	TGTGCCAGTAGCGTGGGACTAGCGGCCGGTTACAATGAGCAGTTCTTC
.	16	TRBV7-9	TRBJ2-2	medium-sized	CASSLLAGLKAGELFF	TGTGCCAGCAGCTTACTTGCAGGGTTGAAAGCCGGGGAGCTGTTTTTT
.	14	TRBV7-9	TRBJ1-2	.	CASSLAGREGGYTF	TGTGCCAGCAGCTTAGCCGGTCGGGAGGGTGGCTACACCTTC
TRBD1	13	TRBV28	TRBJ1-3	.	CASRGQVGNTIYF	TGTGCCAGCAGGGGACAGGTCGGAAACACCATATATTTT
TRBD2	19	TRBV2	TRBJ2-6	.	CASSEGASGRKAGANVLTF	TGTGCCAGCAGTGAAGGTGCTAGCGGGAGAAAGGCTGGGGCCAACGTCCTGACTTTC
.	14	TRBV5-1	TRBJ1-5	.	CASSPDRMIQPQHF	TGCGCCAGCAGCCCAGACAGGATGATTCAGCCCCAGCATTTT
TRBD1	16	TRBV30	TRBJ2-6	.	CAWSGQGAPGANVLTF	TGTGCCTGGTCCGGTCAGGGGGCCCCTGGGGCCAACGTCCTGACTTTC
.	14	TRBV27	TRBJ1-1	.	CASSLDGLRTEAFF	TGTGCCAGCAGCCTGGACGGACTAAGGACTGAAGCTTTCTTT
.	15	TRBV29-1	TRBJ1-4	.	CSVEDQAATNEKLFF	TGCAGCGTTGAAGACCAAGCTGCAACTAATGAAAAACTGTTTTTT
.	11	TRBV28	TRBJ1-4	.	CATRGSEKLFF	TGTGCGACCAGGGGTTCGGAAAAACTGTTTTTT
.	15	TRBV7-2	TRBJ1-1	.	CASSFGGAGNTEAFF	TGTGCCAGCAGCTTCGGGGGCGCGGGGAACACTGAAGCTTTCTTT